This record concerns one TCR beta chain sequence. Its antigen is not identified. This sample is drawn from a study of cytomegalovirus exposure and HLA in healthy donors. Background on the study: The platform used for the roughly 130 validation repertoires matched that of the 500 to 850 first-cohort repertoires, a later analysis reported. General study points: TCR beta chains numbering 164 were designated cytomegalovirus-associated. Specific recognition of CMV antigens was confirmed in vitro for a few chains (all CMV-associated).

The method was immunoSEQ multiplex PCR; TCRdb's version includes in-frame clones alone and lacks a portion of them. The sample records 100,000 to 150,000 clones, over 90% being singletons. J gave up 5 bases and V 4 bases, and 8 bases lay outside the gene matches. The CDR3 covers 14 residues. CDR1 and CDR2 from the germline V gene are SQVTM and ANQGSEA. This sequence originates from a woman aged 18-29 years in good health and CMV-seronegative. The chain couples TRBV29-1 to TRBJ2-7, with 10 nucleotides matching TRBD2. The material sequenced was PBMCs. The CDR3, as DNA: TGCAGCGTTGTCGTCCTAGCGGGAGCCCACGAGCAGTACTTC. This encodes CSVVVLAGAHEQYF.